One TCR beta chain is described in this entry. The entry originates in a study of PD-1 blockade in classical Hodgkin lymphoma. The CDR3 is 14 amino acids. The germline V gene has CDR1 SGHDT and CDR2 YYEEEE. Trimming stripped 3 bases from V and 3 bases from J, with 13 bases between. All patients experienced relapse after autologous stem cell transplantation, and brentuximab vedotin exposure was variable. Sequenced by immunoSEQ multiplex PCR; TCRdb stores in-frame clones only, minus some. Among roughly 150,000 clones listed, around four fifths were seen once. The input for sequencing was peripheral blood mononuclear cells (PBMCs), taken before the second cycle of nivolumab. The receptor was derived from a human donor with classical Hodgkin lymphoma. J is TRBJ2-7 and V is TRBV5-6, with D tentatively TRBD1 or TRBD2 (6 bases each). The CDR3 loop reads CASSSGGSYYEQYF. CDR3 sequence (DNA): TGTGCCAGCAGCTCCGGGGGCAGCTACTACGAGCAGTACTTC. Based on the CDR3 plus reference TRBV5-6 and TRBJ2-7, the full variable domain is DAGVTQSPTHLIKTRGQQVTLRCSPKSGHDTVSWYQQALGQGPQFIFQYYEEEERQRGNFPDRFSGHQFPNYSSELNVNALLLGDSALYLCASSSGGSYYEQYFGPGTRLTVT.